The clone carrying this T cell receptor (beta chain) was counted between two and nine times. This specimen belongs to a study of blood T cell repertoires in COVID-19. Study overall: Sites across the United States, Italy and Spain contributed samples from acute and convalescent COVID-19.

Under the authors' procedure: Reference gene primer amplification gave estimated nucleated cell counts. TCRdb keeps only in-frame clones here, not all; method: immunoSEQ multiplex PCR. V and J calls and clone size are given by that table; D and trimming were obtained from the DNA. Among a few hundred thousand clones listed, approximately 81% were seen once. Germline CDR1 SGDLS, CDR2 YYNGEE. There are 15 residues in the CDR3. The V and J ends lost 4 bases and 0 bases, in that order; junction bases with no gene match: 5. The material sequenced was peripheral blood. This clonotype was sampled from a woman older than 75 with active or convalescent COVID-19. V usage is TRBV9 and J usage is TRBJ2-5; 8 bases map to TRBD1. CDR3 residues: CASSFRDRYQETQYF. Here the CDR3 DNA reads TGTGCCAGCAGCTTTAGGGACAGGTACCAAGAGACCCAGTACTTC.